Detailed here is one T cell receptor (beta chain). The antigen remains unidentified. The data derive from a study of radiation and T cells in renal cell carcinoma. Study-level results: Compared with controls, irradiated tumors had more, larger dominant CDR3 motifs.

Treatment indicated: treatment-naive control, cytoreductive nephrectomy. This renal cell carcinoma was of the clear cell type. The data were produced by immunoSEQ multiplex PCR, yet TCRdb's version contains in-frame clones alone and is incomplete. The sample lists tens of thousands of clones; 58% were seen once. Germline V gene sequence: CDR1 SGHTA, CDR2 FQGNSA. V was clipped by 5 bases and J by 3 bases; unmatched bases: 4. The length of the CDR3 is 14 residues. The TCR comes from a man aged 40-49 years with renal cell carcinoma. This chain links TRBV7-2 with TRBJ2-7; 10 bases match TRBD1. The sample in question was tumor tissue, obtained from a patient whose treatment was nephrectomy without radiotherapy. CDR3 sequence reads: CASSRTGGFYEQYF. Written as DNA, the CDR3 is TGTGCCAGCAGCCGGACAGGGGGTTTCTACGAGCAGTACTTC.